Listed here are 29 T cell receptor beta chains from one sample, sequenced in a study of T cells in localized non-small cell lung cancer. Assay used: immunoSEQ multiplex PCR; TCRdb lists only in-frame clones, some missing. The repertoire has 25,000 to 35,000 clones, about 90% of them found once; the top ten carry approximately 5.3%. The sample consisted of PBMCs, taken before any cancer treatment. Receptors were obtained from a man between 40 and 70 years old with stage II lung adenocarcinoma.

V is TRBV2 and J is TRBJ1-1; 7 bases are shared with TRBD1. Per germline, CDR1 SNHLY and CDR2 FYNNEI. There are 15 residues in the CDR3. V shed 8 bases and J 7 bases; nucleotides not matched to a gene: 16. As DNA, the CDR3 is TGTGCCAGCGTCCCGACGGAGGGGGCAGGCGTTGAAGCTTTCTTT. It translates to CASVPTEGAGVEAFF. Drawing the rest from reference TRBV2 and TRBJ1-1, the complete variable domain is EPEVTQTPSHQVTQMGQEVILRCVPISNHLYFYWYRQILGQKVEFLVSFYNNEISEKSEIFDDQFSVERPDGSNFTLKIRSTKLEDSAMYFCASVPTEGAGVEAFFGQGTRLTVV.

This chain links TRBV28 with TRBJ1-5; no definite D call. Trimming pared 7 bases from V and 9 bases from J, leaving 13 bases between. From germline, CDR1 is MDHEN and CDR2 SYDVKM. This CDR3 contains 12 residues. Written as DNA, the CDR3 is TGTGCCAGCAACTTACCTAGACGGCCCCAGCATTTT. It is translated as CASNLPRRPQHF. Looking up the rest from reference TRBV28 and TRBJ1-5 gives the full variable domain: DVKVTQSSRYLVKRTGEKVFLECVQDMDHENMFWYRQDPGLGLRLIYFSYDVKMKEKGDIPEGYSVSREKKERFSLILESASTNQTSMYLCASNLPRRPQHFGDGTRLSIL.

V is TRBV27 and J is TRBJ2-3; 9 bases map to TRBD2. Germline V CDR1 and CDR2: MNHEY, SMNVEV (reference sequence). CDR3 length: 15 amino acids. J lost 1 base, V lost 7 bases, and 6 bases had no gene match. CDR3 bases: TGTGCCAGCAAATTCCTAGCGGGGCGCACAGATACGCAGTATTTT. The encoded protein is CASKFLAGRTDTQYF.

Note on this clone: The same CDR3 arises from other DNA sequences in this sample as well. The chain has TRBV5-1 and TRBJ2-6, with unresolved D. Trimming shortened V by 1 base and J by 0 bases, and 5 bases separated the two germline ends. Germline-derived CDR1 and CDR2 are SGHRS and YFSETQ. CDR3 size: 15 residues. The CDR3 sequence: CASSLSASGANVLTF. The CDR3 DNA is TGCGCCAGCAGCTTGTCGGCCTCTGGGGCCAACGTCCTGACTTTC.

This clone appeared a single time. This rearrangement joins TRBV19 to TRBJ2-1; either TRBD1 or TRBD2 may supply D (5 bases each). The germline V and J ends were trimmed by 3 bases and 5 bases, with 20 bases remaining between them. The CDR3 has 17 amino acids. Germline CDR1 and CDR2: LNHDA and SQIVND (reference sequence). CDR3 nucleotides: TGTGCCAGTAGTATCCCCCTTGGGACCGTAAGAGACAATGAGCAGTTCTTC. Encoded protein: CASSIPLGTVRDNEQFF.

The chain carries TRBV28 and TRBJ2-1; the match to TRBD2 covers 7 bases. CDR1 MDHEN and CDR2 SYDVKM come from the germline V gene. V lost 8 bases and J lost 10; bases outside the gene matches: 14. The CDR3 is 14 amino acids. As DNA, the CDR3 is TGTGCCAGCCACCCTAGCGGCCGGGGCCTAGAGCAGTTCTTC. Translated: CASHPSGRGLEQFF.

The CDR3 nucleotides are TGTGCCAGCAGTGTTCAGACAGGGAACAATGAGCAGTTCTTC. Its protein product is CASSVQTGNNEQFF. The V gene is TRBV9, the J gene TRBJ2-1; 7 nucleotides agree with TRBD1. V lost 5 bases to trimming and J lost 5 bases; unmatched junction nucleotides: 7. CDR3 length equals 14 residues. CDR1 and CDR2 from the germline V gene are SGDLS and YYNGEE.

This rearrangement joins TRBV9 to TRBJ1-1; D call uncertain. Trimming left V 3 bases short and J 1 base short, with 13 bases between. Germline V gene data show CDR1 as SGDLS and CDR2 as YYNGEE. CDR3 length: 15 residues. The CDR3: CASSALGQSNTEAFF. CDR3 DNA: TGTGCCAGCAGCGCCCTCGGGCAGTCGAACACTGAAGCTTTCTTT.

The chain links TRBV28 to TRBJ2-6; no definite D call. Germline V gene data show CDR1 as MDHEN and CDR2 as SYDVKM. V lost 3 bases and J lost 2, with 5 bases in between. The CDR3 spans 14 residues. The CDR3 nucleotides are TGTGCCAGCAGTTTTCCTGCTGGGGCCAACGTCCTGACTTTC. This sequence encodes CASSFPAGANVLTF.

The V and J genes are TRBV11-2 and TRBJ1-3, with a weak D call TRBD1 (5 bases). V was trimmed by 6 bases and J by 2 bases, leaving 14 bases between them. Germline lookup yields CDR1 SGHAT and CDR2 FQNNGV. CDR3 length: 15 residues. The CDR3 coding sequence is TGTGCCAGCAGGCGACCGGGCAGGGCTGGAAACACCATATATTTT. It yields the protein CASRRPGRAGNTIYF.

As concerns this clone: The identical CDR3 is also encoded by other nucleotide sequences in the sample. The CDR3 protein is CASSRDRPQETQYF. CDR3 bases: TGCGCCAGCAGCCGAGACAGGCCCCAAGAGACCCAGTACTTC. V usage is TRBV5-1 and J usage is TRBJ2-5; possible D gene TRBD1, 6 bases. The CDR3 consists of 14 residues. Germline V gives CDR1 SGHRS, CDR2 YFSETQ. The V end lost 4 bases, the J end lost 1 base, and 11 bases lay between the germline ends.

This clone was detected a few times. This chain uses TRBV9 with TRBJ2-3; 9 positions match TRBD1. This CDR3 comprises 15 residues. CDR1 and CDR2 (germline): SGDLS, YYNGEE. After removal of 7 bases from V and 2 bases from J, the junction contained 8 bases not matched to a gene. This chain's CDR3 is CASGYGQGYTDTQYF. The CDR3 coding sequence is TGTGCCAGCGGGTACGGACAGGGGTACACAGATACGCAGTATTTT.

The chain carries TRBV6-1 and TRBJ1-2; 7 nucleotides agree with TRBD1. V trimming: 5 bases; J trimming: 8 bases; junction bases outside the gene matches: 5. CDR1 is MNHNS and CDR2 is SASEGT in the germline V gene. The CDR3 has 12 amino acids. The DNA of the CDR3 is TGTGCCAGCAGTTCCCCAGGGGGAGGCTACACCTTC. Its translation: CASSSPGGGYTF.

The gene calls are TRBV7-2 and TRBJ2-1; maybe TRBD2 (5 bases). The CDR3 consists of 14 residues. The V gene lost 3 bases and the J gene lost 6 bases, with 12 bases spanning the gap. Germline CDR1 and CDR2: SGHTA and FQGNSA. CDR3 sequence: CASSFSGSFNEQFF. DNA for the CDR3: TGTGCCAGCAGCTTCTCGGGGAGCTTCAATGAGCAGTTCTTC.

This clone was counted once. The chain carries TRBV11-2 and TRBJ2-7; D could derive from TRBD1 or TRBD2 (5 bases each). The CDR3 consists of 14 residues. CDR1 and CDR2 (germline): SGHAT, FQNNGV. V was clipped by 5 bases and J by 1 base, with 12 bases between them. In DNA form, the CDR3 reads TGTGCCAGCAGCACGGGGCTTCTATCCTACGAGCAGTACTTC. Translation gives CASSTGLLSYEQYF. Looking up the rest from reference TRBV11-2 and TRBJ2-7 gives the full variable domain: EAGVAQSPRYKIIEKRQSVAFWCNPISGHATLYWYQQILGQGPKLLIQFQNNGVVDDSQLPKDRFSAERLKGVDSTLKIQPAKLEDSAVYLCASSTGLLSYEQYFGPGTRLTVT.

The CDR3 region is CASSVGTANEKLFF. The CDR3 DNA reads TGCGCCAGCAGCGTTGGGACAGCTAATGAAAAACTGTTTTTT. This chain joins TRBV5-1 and TRBJ1-4; 7 nucleotides agree with TRBD1. The germline gives CDR1 SGHRS, CDR2 YFSETQ. CDR3 length equals 14 residues. V was pared by 4 bases and J by 3 bases, with 3 bases of the junction left unmatched.

The chain employs TRBV7-2 and TRBJ2-1; D perhaps matches TRBD1 (6 bases). The V and J ends lost 8 bases and 0 bases respectively, with 14 bases between them. Per the germline V gene, CDR1 is SGHTA and CDR2 is FQGNSA. This CDR3 has 15 amino acids. The CDR3 reads CASGMGASSYNEQFF. CDR3 nucleotide sequence: TGTGCCAGCGGCATGGGGGCGAGCTCCTACAATGAGCAGTTCTTC. The full variable domain, completed using reference TRBV7-2 and TRBJ2-1, is GAGVSQSPSNKVTEKGKDVELRCDPISGHTALYWYRQSLGQGLEFLIYFQGNSAPDKSGLPSDRFSAERTGGSVSTLTIQRTQQEDSAVYLCASGMGASSYNEQFFGPGTRLTVL.

The V call is TRBV9, the J call TRBJ2-5; TRBD2 aligns across 11 bases. Per the germline V gene, CDR1 is SGDLS and CDR2 is YYNGEE. V shed 3 bases, J shed 2 bases, and the junction held 0 bases outside the gene matches. The CDR3 is made up of 14 amino acids. For the CDR3, the DNA is TGTGCCAGCAGCGGGACTAGCGGGCAAGAGACCCAGTACTTC. It specifies CASSGTSGQETQYF.

The chain has TRBV6-5 and TRBJ1-1, with 7 positions matching TRBD1. Germline V lookup: CDR1 MNHEY, CDR2 SVGAGI. This CDR3 comprises 14 residues. Unmatched junction bases numbered 10, after V lost 6 bases and J lost 6 bases. In DNA form, the CDR3 reads TGTGCCAGCAGGACGACAGGGTCTAGGCCTGAAGCTTTCTTT. Translation gives CASRTTGSRPEAFF.

This clone was seen just once. The chain is built from TRBV5-6 and TRBJ2-7; 7 bases are shared with TRBD1. The junction had 10 bases not matched to a gene; V was cut back by 2 bases and J by 2 bases. Germline loops: CDR1 SGHDT, CDR2 YYEEEE. The length of the CDR3 is 16 residues. The DNA of the CDR3 is TGTGCCAGCAGCTTCAAACGGACAGGTTTAACCTACGAGCAGTACTTC. It is translated as CASSFKRTGLTYEQYF.

V and J are TRBV10-3 and TRBJ2-3; D remains ambiguous. V lost 7 bases and J 0 bases, leaving 8 bases between the germline ends. CDR1 ENHRY and CDR2 SYGVKD come from the germline V gene. This CDR3 is 13 amino acids long. CDR3 DNA sequence: TGTGCCATCAAGGAGTCTAGCACAGATACGCAGTATTTT. It is translated as CAIKESSTDTQYF.

The chain is built from TRBV2 and TRBJ2-1; tentative D call: TRBD1 (5 bases). Germline V CDR1 and CDR2: SNHLY, FYNNEI. The CDR3 totals 11 residues. V was shortened by 6 bases and J by 9 bases, with 9 bases between the two germline ends. The CDR3 coding sequence is TGTGCCAGCAGACAGGCGCGTGAGCAGTTCTTC. This translates into CASRQAREQFF.

The genes are TRBV28 and TRBJ1-6; D is undetermined. The CDR3 spans 12 residues. Germline V lookup: CDR1 MDHEN, CDR2 SYDVKM. V lost 6 bases and J lost 12, with 12 bases in between. In DNA, the CDR3 is TGTGCCAGCAGCCCCCGAGTGAGACCCCTCCACTTT. Protein sequence: CASSPRVRPLHF. The whole variable domain, remainder taken from reference TRBV28 and TRBJ1-6, is DVKVTQSSRYLVKRTGEKVFLECVQDMDHENMFWYRQDPGLGLRLIYFSYDVKMKEKGDIPEGYSVSREKKERFSLILESASTNQTSMYLCASSPRVRPLHFGNGTRLTVT.

The chain is built from TRBV28 and TRBJ1-2; D not resolved. This CDR3 has 15 amino acids. V lost 3 bases, J lost 0 bases, and 11 bases lay in between. Germline V CDR1 and CDR2: MDHEN, SYDVKM. DNA for the CDR3: TGTGCCAGCAGTTTGTTTGGGTCCTCTAACTATGGCTACACCTTC. Encoded protein: CASSLFGSSNYGYTF.

The chain joins TRBV7-3 to TRBJ2-3; D perhaps matches TRBD2 (7 bases). The CDR3 has 14 residues. The germline V gene encodes CDR1 SGHTA and CDR2 FQGTGA. The germline V and J ends were trimmed by 5 bases and 2 bases, with 11 bases remaining between them. The CDR3 loop is CASSAGAHTDTQYF. The DNA for the CDR3 is TGTGCCAGCAGCGCGGGGGCACACACAGATACGCAGTATTTT.

This clone turned up a few times. V and J are TRBV28 and TRBJ1-5; D unclear. The germline gives CDR1 MDHEN, CDR2 SYDVKM. The V and J ends lost 7 bases and 0 bases respectively, with 4 bases between them. The CDR3 is made up of 12 amino acids. DNA of the CDR3: TGTGCCAGCAAAGATAGCAATCAGCCCCAGCATTTT. Translation: CASKDSNQPQHF.

The V call is TRBV29-1, the J call TRBJ1-5; no firm D call. CDR1 and CDR2 from the germline V gene are SQVTM and ANQGSEA. The V and J ends lost 0 bases and 9 bases respectively, with 6 bases between them. The CDR3 length is 11 residues. CDR3 bases: TGCAGCGTTGAAGATGGAGGGCCCCAGCATTTT. It specifies CSVEDGGPQHF.

The chain links TRBV7-2 to TRBJ1-5; maybe TRBD1 (6 bases). Germline values: CDR1 SGHTA, CDR2 FQGNSA. The germline V and J ends were trimmed by 5 bases and 7 bases, with 15 bases remaining between them. The CDR3 covers 14 residues. As DNA, the CDR3 is TGTGCCAGCAGCCCCCGAGGGGGAGAACAGCCCCAGCATTTT. Amino acid sequence: CASSPRGGEQPQHF.

This chain joins TRBV28 and TRBJ1-5, with 8 nucleotides matching TRBD1. This CDR3 has 15 amino acids. The J segment lost 7 bases and the V segment lost 6 bases, leaving 11 bases of the junction unmatched. Germline CDR1 reads MDHEN; CDR2 reads SYDVKM. In DNA, the CDR3 is TGTGCCAGCAGCTCTACCGGGACAGGTTACCAGCCCCAGCATTTT. Protein sequence: CASSSTGTGYQPQHF.